Presented here are 8 T cell receptor beta chains from one specimen sequenced in a study of cytotoxic CD8 clonotypes in ibrutinib-treated CLL. Clones were read by immunoSEQ multiplex PCR, and TCRdb kept only the in-frame ones, dropping some. The sample includes 150,000 or so clones, around 82% of them seen just once. Specimen: PBMCs, collected after 36 months of ibrutinib treatment. Every receptor here comes from a human donor with chronic lymphocytic leukemia.

This clone was counted only a few times. The chain has TRBV29-1 and TRBJ2-3; D call uncertain. The CDR3 length is 13 residues. Trimming took 3 bases from V and 2 from J, leaving 9 bases between them. From germline, CDR1 is SQVTM and CDR2 ANQGSEA. Here the CDR3 reads CSVEAGNTDTQYF. As DNA, the CDR3 is TGCAGCGTTGAGGCAGGCAACACAGATACGCAGTATTTT.

This clone has more than one count but fewer than ten. The V call is TRBV13, the J call TRBJ2-2; no clear D gene. V lost 8 bases and J lost 5, with 9 bases in between. CDR1 is PRHDT and CDR2 is FYEKMQ in the germline V gene (reference sequence). The CDR3 has 12 residues. CDR3 DNA sequence: TGTGCCAGCCCTCAAGTAACCGGGGAGCTGTTTTTT. Amino acid sequence: CASPQVTGELFF.

The chain joins TRBV6-5 to TRBJ2-1; 14 nucleotides agree with TRBD2. The length of the CDR3 is 15 residues. Germline CDR1 is MNHEY and CDR2 is SVGAGI. V trimming: 5 bases; J trimming: 4 bases; junction bases outside the gene matches: 1. Written as DNA, the CDR3 is TGTGCCAGCAGTGGGACTAGCGGGAGTTACAATGAGCAGTTCTTC. It encodes CASSGTSGSYNEQFF.

CDR3 sequence: CASTGHPNTEAFF. As DNA, the CDR3 is TGTGCCAGTACGGGACACCCGAACACTGAAGCTTTCTTT. The rearrangement joins TRBV2 to TRBJ1-1; D may be TRBD1 (6 bases). This CDR3 region has 13 residues. The ends were cut back, 9 bases at V and 1 base at J, with 12 bases in the middle. The germline gives CDR1 SNHLY, CDR2 FYNNEI.

By share, this clone ranks as large. The CDR3 DNA reads TGTGCCAGCAGTTTACCCGGGGGCCTAAAGCCCCAGCATTTT. Amino acids: CASSLPGGLKPQHF. The chain uses TRBV28 and TRBJ1-5; tentatively, D is TRBD1 (6 bases). In germline, CDR1 is MDHEN, CDR2 SYDVKM. Trimming left V 2 bases short and J 8 bases short, with 13 bases between. The length of the CDR3 is 14 residues.

The chain links TRBV27 to TRBJ1-4; 7 positions agree with TRBD1. Germline CDR1 and CDR2: MNHEY and SMNVEV (reference sequence). This CDR3 comprises 16 residues. J gave up 5 bases and V 7 bases, and 13 bases lay outside the gene matches. The CDR3 bases are TGTGCCAGCAAAGTTTTTCCGGGACAGTTGAATGAAAAACTGTTTTTT. Amino acid sequence: CASKVFPGQLNEKLFF. The whole variable domain, remainder taken from reference TRBV27 and TRBJ1-4, is EAQVTQNPRYLITVTGKKLTVTCSQNMNHEYMSWYRQDPGLGLRQIYYSMNVEVTDKGDVPEGYKVSRKEKRNFPLILESPSPNQTSLYFCASKVFPGQLNEKLFFGSGTQLSVL.

The chain couples TRBV5-5 to TRBJ1-5; TRBD1 is a possible D gene (5 bases). The CDR3 has 15 residues. V was shortened by 3 bases and J by 5 bases, with 15 bases between the two germline ends. Germline CDR1 SGHKS, CDR2 YYEKEE (reference sequence). The CDR3 here is CASSWGKRTDQPQHF. The CDR3 DNA follows: TGTGCCAGCAGCTGGGGGAAGAGGACCGATCAGCCCCAGCATTTT.

The chain has TRBV4-2 and TRBJ2-2; tentatively, D is TRBD1 (6 bases). V lost 0 bases and J lost 7, with 15 bases in between. Germline CDR1 and CDR2: LGHNA and YNFKEQ. The CDR3 is 16 amino acids. This CDR3 reads CASSQDLGAMGGELFF. CDR3 in DNA: TGTGCCAGCAGCCAAGATCTGGGGGCTATGGGCGGGGAGCTGTTTTTT.